The next 30 T cell receptor beta chains were all read from a single sample in a study of CD8 T cells in ankylosing spondylitis. Each CDR3 protein gets one entry after TCRdb re-called the 5' RACE reads with MiXCR. The sample contains 200,000 to 250,000 distinct CDR3 sequences, about 11% of which appear only once. Sequenced input: blood, either unsorted or a sorted T cell fraction (not recorded which). The receptors stem from a male donor with ankylosing spondylitis or in good health (not recorded which).

The rearrangement uses TRBV12-3 or TRBV12-4 and TRBJ1-2; 7 bases are shared with TRBD1. This CDR3 has 15 amino acids. The ends lost 5 bases at V and 8 bases at J; junction bases unmatched: 14. In nucleotides, the CDR3 is TGTGCCAGCAGTAATCAACAGGGGCTTGGAAGGGGCTACACCTTC. Its translation: CASSNQQGLGRGYTF.

The table lists this clonotype with many counts. This rearrangement joins TRBV7-2 to TRBJ1-6; no clear D gene. This CDR3 contains 15 residues. In germline, CDR1 is SGHTA, CDR2 FQGNSA. The germline V and J ends were trimmed by 1 base and 6 bases, with 10 bases remaining between them. The CDR3 protein is CASSLEGGVNSPLHF. DNA of the CDR3: TGTGCCAGCAGCTTAGAGGGCGGTGTTAATTCACCCCTCCACTTT.

This clonotype was counted many times. The chain has TRBV7-9 and TRBJ1-1; the D is unclear. The CDR3 has 13 amino acids. CDR1 is SEHNR and CDR2 is FQNEAQ in the germline V gene (reference sequence). Trimming took off 1 base at V and 3 bases at J, with 6 bases between the two ends. CDR3 sequence (DNA): TGTGCCAGCAGCTTAGGGACGCACACTGAAGCTTTCTTT. Its translation is CASSLGTHTEAFF.

The rearrangement uses TRBV12-3 or TRBV12-4 and TRBJ1-2; D is unclear. Trimming cost V 1 base and J 7 bases, with 13 bases left between them. The CDR3 runs to 14 residues. CDR3 sequence: CASSLDRYPSGYTF. The CDR3 DNA reads as TGTGCCAGCAGTTTAGACAGATATCCCTCTGGCTACACCTTC.

This clonotype came up many times. The chain carries TRBV5-1 and TRBJ2-1; 8 bases map to TRBD2. The germline gives CDR1 SGHRS, CDR2 YFSETQ. J was trimmed by 1 base and V by 7 bases; bases with no gene match: 10. CDR3 size: 16 residues. CDR3 in amino acids: CASCTGPGGSYNEQFF. CDR3 DNA: TGCGCCAGCTGCACCGGCCCGGGGGGGTCCTACAATGAGCAGTTCTTC.

This clonotype has a handful of counts. The V call is TRBV6-2 or TRBV6-3, the J call TRBJ2-7; 7 bases are a match to TRBD1. CDR1 MNHEY and CDR2 SVGEGT come from the germline V gene. The CDR3 covers 12 residues. The V segment lost 11 bases and the J segment 2 bases; nucleotides outside the gene matches: 6. This CDR3 is CACRDSTYEQYF. CDR3 nucleotide sequence: TGTGCCTGCCGGGACAGCACCTACGAGCAGTACTTC.

This clonotype has a count of ten or more. At one end the junction does not follow the germline gene, possibly because of a read error. The V gene is TRBV12-3 or TRBV12-4, the J gene TRBJ2-2, with D hard to call. This CDR3 spans 14 amino acids. The CDR3 region is CASSLNANTGELFF. CDR3 nucleotides: TGCGCCAGCAGCTTGAACGCGAACACCGGGGAGCTGTTTTTT.

This clonotype occurred a few times. The chain recombines TRBV5-1 with TRBJ1-1, with a tentative D call TRBD1 (5 bases). Trimming shortened V by 2 bases and J by 0 bases, and 8 bases separated the two germline ends. Germline loops: CDR1 SGHRS, CDR2 YFSETQ. The CDR3 spans 14 residues. CDR3 in amino acids: CASSFTGVNTEAFF. CDR3 DNA: TGCGCCAGCAGCTTTACAGGAGTGAACACTGAAGCTTTCTTT.

The genes are TRBV7-2 and TRBJ1-2, with a possible D match to TRBD1 (5 bases). Trimming removed 0 bases at V and 6 bases at J, with 14 bases between. The CDR3 extends over 15 amino acids. CDR1 and CDR2 (germline): SGHTA, FQGNSA. The CDR3 nucleotides read TGTGCCAGCAGCTTAGCCCCGGCAGGGACCAATGGCTACACCTTC. Translated: CASSLAPAGTNGYTF.

The V and J genes are TRBV2 and TRBJ1-5, with D unresolved. Germline V gene lookup returns CDR1 SNHLY and CDR2 FYNNEI. The CDR3 is made up of 16 amino acids. Trimming removed 0 bases from V and 6 bases from J, with 15 bases in between. CDR3 sequence (DNA): TGTGCCAGCAGTGAAGCGGGAAACAGATTCTCTCAGCCCCAGCATTTT. Protein: CASSEAGNRFSQPQHF.

This clonotype was picked up many times. This chain uses TRBV20-1 with TRBJ1-5, with a weak D call TRBD1 (5 bases). The CDR3 covers 12 residues. The V end was cut by 4 bases, the J end by 7 bases, with 11 bases between. Germline values: CDR1 DFQATT, CDR2 SNEGSKA (reference sequence). The CDR3 is CSAMGGVQPQHF. The CDR3 nucleotides read TGCAGTGCTATGGGAGGGGTACAGCCCCAGCATTTT.

This clonotype was seen more than once but under ten times. The chain couples TRBV10-3 to TRBJ2-2; 10 nucleotides align to TRBD1. This CDR3 is 14 amino acids long. The J segment lost 3 bases and the V segment lost 6 bases, leaving 1 base of the junction unmatched. Germline V gives CDR1 ENHRY, CDR2 SYGVKD. The DNA of the CDR3 is TGTGCCATCAGGGGGACAGGGGACACCGGGGAGCTGTTTTTT. This encodes CAIRGTGDTGELFF.

CDR3 loop: CASSYSPDGGSYEQYF. As DNA, the CDR3 is TGTGCCAGCAGTTACTCCCCGGACGGAGGATCCTACGAGCAGTACTTC. The gene calls are TRBV6-5 and TRBJ2-7; tentative D call: TRBD2 (5 bases). The CDR3 sequence is 16 residues long. Trimming left V 0 bases short and J 1 base short, with 13 bases between. Per the germline V gene, CDR1 is MNHEY and CDR2 is SVGAGI.

This chain joins TRBV18 and TRBJ2-5; 8 bases are shared with TRBD2. V trimming: 3 bases; J trimming: 5 bases; junction bases outside the gene matches: 8. The CDR3 covers 15 residues. The germline CDR1 and CDR2 sequences are KGHSH and LQKENI. CDR3 residues: CASSPGSGAPETQYF. CDR3 DNA: TGTGCCAGCTCACCGGGTAGCGGGGCCCCGGAGACCCAGTACTTC.

This clonotype has just a few counts. This chain links TRBV12-3 or TRBV12-4 with TRBJ1-1; D gene unclear. Trimming pared 3 bases from V and 11 bases from J, leaving 10 bases between. The CDR3 length is 11 residues. CDR3 sequence: CASSFGQEAFF. Here the CDR3 DNA reads TGTGCCAGCAGTTTTGGGCAGGAGGCTTTCTTT.

This clonotype appeared many times. This CDR3 is CSASHSSSYNEQFF. The CDR3 bases are TGCAGTGCTAGCCATAGTAGCTCCTACAATGAGCAGTTCTTC. The chain combines TRBV20-1 with TRBJ2-1; unclear D gene. The CDR3 extends over 14 amino acids. V was clipped by 3 bases and J by 0 bases, with 9 bases between them. Germline CDR1 is DFQATT and CDR2 is SNEGSKA (reference sequence).

This clonotype appeared many times. This rearrangement joins TRBV10-3 to TRBJ1-1; 8 bases line up with TRBD1. CDR3 length: 14 amino acids. J lost 1 base, V lost 6 bases, and 4 bases had no gene match. CDR1 and CDR2 from the germline V gene are ENHRY and SYGVKD. CDR3 loop: CAIRTGQENTEAFF. The DNA of the CDR3 is TGTGCCATCAGGACGGGACAGGAGAACACTGAAGCTTTCTTT.

This clonotype was seen a few times. The CDR3 here is CASSQAGQGATDEQFF. CDR3 coding DNA: TGTGCCAGCAGCCAAGCGGGGCAGGGGGCGACCGATGAGCAGTTCTTC. The chain recombines TRBV3-1 with TRBJ2-1; 8 nucleotides line up with TRBD1. The CDR3 is 16 amino acids. Germline V CDR1 and CDR2: LGHDT, YNNKEL (reference sequence). The ends lost 1 base at V and 8 bases at J; junction bases unmatched: 10.

This rearrangement joins TRBV11-2 to TRBJ1-3, with 11 bases identical to TRBD1. Trimming at V came to 3 bases and at J to 0 bases, leaving 1 base not matched to a gene. Germline V gene sequence: CDR1 SGHAT, CDR2 FQNNGV. This CDR3 has 16 amino acids. CDR3 in DNA: TGTGCCAGCAGCTTCGGGACAGGGGGCTCTGGAAACACCATATATTTT. This codes for CASSFGTGGSGNTIYF.

On this clonotype itself: A read error may be the cause here, since a much bigger clone is one base away. CDR3 region: CASSPGTIAKNILYF. The CDR3 DNA reads as TGCGCCAGCAGCCCCGGAACCATAGCCAAAAACATTCTGTACTTC. The rearrangement links TRBV5-1 to TRBJ2-4; D remains unclear. The CDR3 runs to 15 residues. Germline V gene sequence: CDR1 SGHRS, CDR2 YFSETQ.

There are many counts of this clonotype. The chain couples TRBV5-1 to TRBJ1-4; 7 bases align to TRBD1. This CDR3 spans 17 amino acids. Unmatched junction bases numbered 12, after V lost 3 bases and J lost 4 bases. CDR1 and CDR2 (germline): SGHRS, YFSETQ. CDR3 nucleotides: TGCGCCAGCAGCTGGGACTCGCAGGGGGACCTTAATGAAAAACTGTTTTTT. It encodes CASSWDSQGDLNEKLFF.

Ten or more counts support this clonotype. The chain combines TRBV20-1 with TRBJ1-5; the D is unclear. CDR1 is DFQATT, CDR2 SNEGSKA, per germline (reference sequence). Between the trimmed V and J ends, which lost 4 bases and 4 bases, there was a span of 14 bases. This CDR3 has 14 amino acids. CDR3 residues: CSAIPQWGNQPQHF. In DNA form, the CDR3 reads TGCAGTGCTATACCCCAATGGGGAAATCAGCCCCAGCATTTT.

V and J are TRBV12-3 or TRBV12-4 and TRBJ1-5, with 7 positions matching TRBD1. The CDR3 spans 15 residues. Unmatched junction bases numbered 6, after V lost 5 bases and J lost 2 bases. The CDR3 bases are TGTGCCAGCAGTCCAGGGGGGCAGGGCAATCAGCCCCAGCATTTT. Its translation is CASSPGGQGNQPQHF.

This clonotype was found many times. The V and J genes are TRBV20-1 and TRBJ2-5; 9 bases fit TRBD1. CDR3 length: 14 residues. Germline V gene data show CDR1 as DFQATT and CDR2 as SNEGSKA (reference sequence). V shed 6 bases, J shed 5 bases, and the junction held 10 bases outside the gene matches. For the CDR3, the DNA is TGCAGTGCCCCCGGGACAGGGATCGGGGAGACCCAGTACTTC. Its protein product is CSAPGTGIGETQYF.

As for this clonotype: At one of its ends the junction is not consistent with the germline gene, which may arise from a read error. V is TRBV5-1 and J is TRBJ2-1; D possibly uses TRBD1 or TRBD2 (6 bases each). Per germline, CDR1 SGHRS and CDR2 YFSETQ. There are 16 residues in the CDR3. The CDR3 sequence is CASSSPNGGSYNKQFF. The CDR3 coding sequence is TGCGCCAGCAGCTCACCAAACGGGGGCTCCTACAATAAGCAGTTCTTC.

CDR3 nucleotide sequence: TGTGCCTGGAGTGCTAGCACAGATACGCAGTATTTT. Protein product: CAWSASTDTQYF. The V gene is TRBV30, the J gene TRBJ2-3; D not certain. The V end was cut by 1 base, the J end by 0 bases, with 2 bases between. Germline CDR1 is GTSNPN and CDR2 is SVGIG (reference sequence). The CDR3 consists of 12 residues.

The sample holds many counts of this clonotype. The chain employs TRBV7-2 and TRBJ2-3, with D perhaps assigned TRBD1 or TRBD2 (7 bases each). Germline V gene data show CDR1 as SGHTA and CDR2 as FQGNSA. Deletions cut 4 bases from V and 4 bases from J, with 15 bases between. This CDR3 spans 15 amino acids. CDR3 DNA sequence: TGTGCCAGCAGCTATCAGGGGGGGTGGGCAGATACGCAGTATTTT. Translation gives CASSYQGGWADTQYF.

This clonotype was detected ten times or more. The V gene is TRBV28, the J gene TRBJ2-2, with 7 bases aligning to TRBD1. The J segment lost 6 bases and the V segment lost 6 bases, leaving 7 bases of the junction unmatched. CDR3 length: 14 amino acids. Germline values: CDR1 MDHEN, CDR2 SYDVKM. DNA for the CDR3: TGTGCCAGCAGGGGACAGATGAGAGCCGGGGAGCTGTTTTTT. It codes for CASRGQMRAGELFF.

This clonotype was recorded at least ten times. This chain uses TRBV5-6 with TRBJ2-5; D gene uncertain. This CDR3 is 14 amino acids long. V lost 1 base, J lost 0 bases, and 7 bases lay in between. Germline values: CDR1 SGHDT, CDR2 YYEEEE. For the CDR3, the DNA is TGTGCCAGCAGCTTGTTGTCGGACCAAGAGACCCAGTACTTC. Translated, it gives CASSLLSDQETQYF.

This clonotype has at least ten counts. V gene TRBV5-1 combines with J gene TRBJ2-3; TRBD2 aligns across 7 bases. This CDR3 region has 19 residues. Trimming at V came to 0 bases and at J to 1 base, leaving 14 bases not matched to a gene. Germline CDR1 SGHRS, CDR2 YFSETQ. CDR3 nucleotide sequence: TGCGCCAGCAGCTTGGCCACGGGGGGAGCCCTCCTGGGCACAGATACGCAGTATTTT. Amino acids: CASSLATGGALLGTDTQYF.